This TCR beta chain was observed in a study of T cell repertoires in cytomegalovirus infection. Study in general: Both CMV infection and a matching HLA type were indicated by public TCR beta signatures.

Germline V gene sequence: CDR1 SGDLS, CDR2 YYNGEE. The length of the CDR3 is 16 residues. The count of this clonotype is one. The junction departs from germline at one end; a sequencing error may be responsible. MiXCR was run by TCRdb on the reads, yielding one entry per CDR3 protein. The table shows roughly 230,000 distinct CDR3 sequences, with more than 9% occurring only once. The sequenced sample was PBMCs. The sequence was obtained from a human donor in good health (CMV status not recorded). Some clones in this sample may be carry-over from other donors' samples. V is TRBV9 and J is TRBJ1-2, with no clear D. The CDR3 region has the DNA TGCGCCAGCAGCGTAGCGGACGGTTTTACAGACTATGGCTACACCTTC. Translating it yields CASSVADGFTDYGYTF.